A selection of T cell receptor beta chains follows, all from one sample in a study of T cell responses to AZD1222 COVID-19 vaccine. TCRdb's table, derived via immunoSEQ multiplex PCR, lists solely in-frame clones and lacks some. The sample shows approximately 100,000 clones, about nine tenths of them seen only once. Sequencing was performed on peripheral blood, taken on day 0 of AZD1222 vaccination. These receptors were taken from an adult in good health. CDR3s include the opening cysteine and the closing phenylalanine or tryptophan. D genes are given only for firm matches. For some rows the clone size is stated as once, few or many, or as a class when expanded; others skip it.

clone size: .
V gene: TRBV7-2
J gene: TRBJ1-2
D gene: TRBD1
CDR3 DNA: TGTGCCAGCAGCTTAGGGGGACAGGGATGGGGCTACACCTTC
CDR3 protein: CASSLGGQGWGYTF

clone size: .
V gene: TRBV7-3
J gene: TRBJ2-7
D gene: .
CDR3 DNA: TGTGCCAGCAGCTCCCTCGTAGGGGGGACCTCCCCTAGGGAGCAGTACTTC
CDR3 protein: CASSSLVGGTSPREQYF

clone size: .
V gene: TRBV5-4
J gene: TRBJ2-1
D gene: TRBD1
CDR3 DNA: TGTGCCAGCAGCTTCGACAGGGGGTTATCCTACAATGAGCAGTTCTTC
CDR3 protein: CASSFDRGLSYNEQFF

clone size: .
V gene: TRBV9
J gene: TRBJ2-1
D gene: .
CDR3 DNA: TGTGCCAGCAGCGTAGGGACGGGCAATGAGCAGTTCTTC
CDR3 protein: CASSVGTGNEQFF

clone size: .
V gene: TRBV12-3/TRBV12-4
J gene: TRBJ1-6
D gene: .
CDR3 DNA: TGTGCCAGCACAGTTGCCGGGACCCTCCACTTT
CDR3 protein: CASTVAGTLHF

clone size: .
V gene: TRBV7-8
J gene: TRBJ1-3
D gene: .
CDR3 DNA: TGTGCCAGCAGCTATTGGGGGCAGGCCTCTGGAAACACCATATATTTT
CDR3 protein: CASSYWGQASGNTIYF

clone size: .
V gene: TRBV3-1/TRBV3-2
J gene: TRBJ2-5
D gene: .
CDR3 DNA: TGTGCCAGTGAAAGTGGAGAGACCCAGTACTTC
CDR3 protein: CASESGETQYF

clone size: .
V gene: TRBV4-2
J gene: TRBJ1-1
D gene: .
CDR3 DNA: TGTGCCAGCAGCCAAGAGAGGCCGGGAAGAAGCACTGAAGCTTTCTTT
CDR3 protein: CASSQERPGRSTEAFF

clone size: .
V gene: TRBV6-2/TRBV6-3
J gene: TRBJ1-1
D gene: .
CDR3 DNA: TGTGCCAGCAGTTACTCTAATCTGCAGGGCAACACTGAAGCTTTCTTT
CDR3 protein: CASSYSNLQGNTEAFF

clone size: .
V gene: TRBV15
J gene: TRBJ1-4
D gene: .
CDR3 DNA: TGTGCCACCAGCAGAGATCGAACAGCTACTAATGAAAAACTGTTTTTT
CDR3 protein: CATSRDRTATNEKLFF

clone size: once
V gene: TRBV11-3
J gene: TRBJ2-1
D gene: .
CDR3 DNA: TGTGCCAGCAGCTCCACCACGGGGAATGAGCAGTTCTTC
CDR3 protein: CASSSTTGNEQFF

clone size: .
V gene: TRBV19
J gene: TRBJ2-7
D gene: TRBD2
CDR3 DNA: TGTGCCAGTACCCGAGGAGCGGGGGAGACCTACGAGCAGTACTTC
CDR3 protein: CASTRGAGETYEQYF

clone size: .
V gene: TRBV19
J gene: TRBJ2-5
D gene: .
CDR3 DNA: TGTGCCAGTAGTAGTCAGGGCCAAGAGACCCAGTACTTC
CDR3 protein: CASSSQGQETQYF

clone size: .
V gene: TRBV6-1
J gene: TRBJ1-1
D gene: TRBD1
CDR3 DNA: TGTGCCAGCAGTGAACGGAGGGGGCAGACTGAAGCTTTCTTT
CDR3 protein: CASSERRGQTEAFF

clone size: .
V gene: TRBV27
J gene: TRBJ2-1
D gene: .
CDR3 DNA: TGTGCCAGCAGTTTGTCACAGGGAGGTAATGGGGCGAGATCGTACAATGAGCAGTTCTTC
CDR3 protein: CASSLSQGGNGARSYNEQFF

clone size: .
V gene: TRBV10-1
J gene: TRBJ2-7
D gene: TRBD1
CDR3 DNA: TGCGCCAGCAGTAATACCGGGGGGACAGGGACCTACGAGCAGTACTTC
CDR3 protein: CASSNTGGTGTYEQYF

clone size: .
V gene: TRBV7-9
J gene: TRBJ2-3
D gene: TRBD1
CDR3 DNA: TGTGCCAGCAGGGGACAGGGCCCAGATACGCAGTATTTT
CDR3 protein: CASRGQGPDTQYF

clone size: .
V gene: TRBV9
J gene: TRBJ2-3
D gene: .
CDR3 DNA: TGTGCCAGCAGCGTAGGAGAGGACCGTCCCGGGGCAGATACGCAGTATTTT
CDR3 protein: CASSVGEDRPGADTQYF

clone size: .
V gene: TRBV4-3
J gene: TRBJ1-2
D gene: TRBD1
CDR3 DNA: TGCGCCAGCAGCCAGGAGACAGGGGGCTATGGCTACACCTTC
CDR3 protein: CASSQETGGYGYTF

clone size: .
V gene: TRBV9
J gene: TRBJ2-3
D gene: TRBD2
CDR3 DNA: TGTGCCAGCAGCGTAGCCGGGGGAGCTAGCGGGGATACGCAGTATTTT
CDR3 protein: CASSVAGGASGDTQYF

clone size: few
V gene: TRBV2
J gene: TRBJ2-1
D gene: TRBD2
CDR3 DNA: TGTGCCAGCACCCGGCGGGGGATCTACAATGAGCAGTTCTTC
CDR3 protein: CASTRRGIYNEQFF

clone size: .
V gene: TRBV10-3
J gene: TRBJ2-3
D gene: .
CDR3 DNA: TGTGCCATCAGTGATGGGGTCACAGATACGCAGTATTTT
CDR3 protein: CAISDGVTDTQYF

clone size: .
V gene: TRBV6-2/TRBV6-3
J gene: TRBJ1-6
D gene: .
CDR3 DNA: TGTGCCAGCAGCGCGCAACAGGTCTCCTATAATTCACCCCTCCACTTT
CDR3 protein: CASSAQQVSYNSPLHF